Shown below are 28 T cell receptor beta chains from a single sample sequenced in a study of OX40 agonist ivuxolimab in advanced cancers. Only in-frame clones appear in the TCRdb table, and some are missing; sequencing was by immunoSEQ multiplex PCR. This sample has 75,000 to 100,000 clones, with about nine tenths found just once. This sample comprised CD4+ or CD8+ T cells sorted from blood, obtained in a trial of the OX40 agonist ivuxolimab. The receptors stem from an adult with an advanced solid tumor such as melanoma, head and neck, liver or kidney cancer.

CDR3 bases: TGTGCCGGCAACAGGGTCGAGGGCGAAAAACTGTTTTTT. It specifies CAGNRVEGEKLFF. This chain uses TRBV2 with TRBJ1-4; D is perhaps TRBD1 (6 bases). The CDR3 contains 13 residues. The V and J ends lost 11 bases and 8 bases respectively, with 18 bases between them. Looked up from germline, CDR1 is SNHLY and CDR2 is FYNNEI. Using reference TRBV2 and TRBJ1-4 for the parts outside the CDR3, the full variable domain is EPEVTQTPSHQVTQMGQEVILRCVPISNHLYFYWYRQILGQKVEFLVSFYNNEISEKSEIFDDQFSVERPDGSNFTLKIRSTKLEDSAMYFCAGNRVEGEKLFFGSGTQLSVL.

V and J are TRBV6-6 and TRBJ1-1; unclear D gene. The CDR3 runs 15 residues. Germline CDR1 is MNHNY and CDR2 is SVGAGI (reference sequence). Trimming pared 7 bases from V and 5 bases from J, leaving 20 bases between. CDR3 sequence: CASTLGGGIGTEAFF. CDR3 in DNA: TGTGCCAGCACCCTAGGAGGAGGGATCGGGACTGAAGCTTTCTTT.

The gene calls are TRBV6-4 and TRBJ1-2; 10 bases line up with TRBD1. Trimming took 6 bases from V and 0 from J; bases not matched to a gene: 7. The CDR3 spans 16 residues. Germline CDR1 and CDR2: MRHNA and SNTAGT. The CDR3 protein is CASSPGQGFPNYGYTF. CDR3 sequence (DNA): TGTGCCAGCAGCCCGGGACAGGGGTTCCCTAACTATGGCTACACCTTC.

The rearrangement uses TRBV5-1 and TRBJ1-4, with 7 bases fitting TRBD1. There are 14 residues in the CDR3. From germline, CDR1 is SGHRS and CDR2 YFSETQ. V shed 2 bases, J shed 8 bases, and the junction held 6 bases outside the gene matches. CDR3 bases: TGCGCCAGCAGCTTAACGGGACAGTTAGAAAAACTGTTTTTT. Amino acids: CASSLTGQLEKLFF.

Comment on this clone: Other nucleotide sequences in the sample specify the same CDR3. V gene TRBV5-1 combines with J gene TRBJ1-1; D not certain. The CDR3 has 14 residues. Germline V lookup: CDR1 SGHRS, CDR2 YFSETQ. V lost 0 bases, J lost 1 base, and 7 bases lay in between. In DNA form, the CDR3 reads TGCGCCAGCAGCTTGGTGGGCAGGAACACTGAAGCTTTCTTT. Translating it yields CASSLVGRNTEAFF. The variable domain in full, with the rest retrieved from reference TRBV5-1 and TRBJ1-1, is KAGVTQTPRYLIKTRGQQVTLSCSPISGHRSVSWYQQTPGQGLQFLFEYFSETQRNKGNFPGRFSGRQFSNSRSEMNVSTLELGDSALYLCASSLVGRNTEAFFGQGTRLTVV.

J is TRBJ1-5 and V is TRBV15, with 7 positions matching TRBD1. Germline CDR1 LNHNV, CDR2 YYDKDF (reference sequence). The CDR3 consists of 15 residues. The V and J ends lost 9 bases and 0 bases, in that order; junction bases with no gene match: 8. The CDR3 DNA follows: TGTGCCACTAGTAACAGGGGCTTTAGCAATCAGCCCCAGCATTTT. Its translation is CATSNRGFSNQPQHF.

This chain joins TRBV7-2 and TRBJ1-5; possibly TRBD1 for D (5 bases). With 3 bases removed from V and 6 bases from J, the gap between germline ends came to 18 bases. Germline loops: CDR1 SGHTA, CDR2 FQGNSA. This CDR3 is built from 16 residues. This chain's CDR3 is CASSFHSVGGTQPQHF. CDR3 DNA sequence: TGTGCCAGCAGCTTTCACTCGGTAGGAGGGACTCAGCCCCAGCATTTT.

V usage is TRBV4-1 and J usage is TRBJ2-2; D unclear. V lost 1 base, J lost 2 bases, and 11 bases lay in between. This CDR3 is 16 amino acids long. The germline CDR1 and CDR2 sequences are MGHRA and YSYEKL. As DNA, the CDR3 is TGCGCCAGCAGCCAAGTTCAACGCGGAAACACCGGGGAGCTGTTTTTT. This gives the protein CASSQVQRGNTGELFF.

The gene calls are TRBV28 and TRBJ1-3, with TRBD1 matching 9 bases. The CDR3 spans 14 residues. Per germline, CDR1 MDHEN and CDR2 SYDVKM. The junction had 4 bases not matched to a gene; V was cut back by 6 bases and J by 4 bases. CDR3 residues: CASRHRGLGNTIYF. The DNA for the CDR3 is TGTGCCAGCAGACACAGGGGGCTCGGAAACACCATATATTTT.

This clone came up once. The rearrangement joins TRBV10-3 to TRBJ2-1; 9 bases fit TRBD1. Unmatched junction bases numbered 9, after V lost 6 bases and J lost 9 bases. Germline CDR1 ENHRY, CDR2 SYGVKD. The CDR3 sequence is 14 residues long. CDR3 sequence: CAIRRGQGGGEQFF. CDR3 DNA: TGTGCCATCAGGAGGGGACAGGGAGGCGGTGAGCAGTTCTTC.

V is TRBV18 and J is TRBJ1-5; perhaps TRBD1 as D (5 bases). Germline-derived CDR1 and CDR2 are KGHSH and LQKENI. Trimming pared 6 bases from V and 3 bases from J, leaving 12 bases between. CDR3 size: 14 residues. The CDR3 loop is CASSPGGFNQPQHF. The DNA of the CDR3 is TGTGCCAGCTCCCCCGGGGGGTTCAATCAGCCCCAGCATTTT.

The chain carries TRBV28 and TRBJ1-2; 7 bases match TRBD1. Germline assignment: CDR1 MDHEN and CDR2 SYDVKM. There are 13 residues in the CDR3. J lost 0 bases, V lost 8 bases, and 3 bases had no gene match. The CDR3: CASGTGANYGYTF. CDR3 in DNA: TGTGCCAGCGGAACAGGGGCTAACTATGGCTACACCTTC.

This chain joins TRBV30 and TRBJ2-1; D possibly corresponds to TRBD2 (5 bases). This CDR3 spans 14 amino acids. Trimming left V 0 bases short and J 3 bases short, with 9 bases between. Germline V gives CDR1 GTSNPN, CDR2 SVGIG (reference sequence). The CDR3 region is CAWSVYGNYNEQFF. DNA for the CDR3: TGTGCCTGGAGTGTATACGGGAACTACAATGAGCAGTTCTTC.

This chain connects TRBV7-8 to TRBJ2-3; the D is unclear. Germline CDR1 SGHVS, CDR2 FQNEAQ. The CDR3 consists of 12 residues. Trimming stripped 5 bases from V and 6 bases from J, with 9 bases between. The CDR3 nucleotides are TGTGCCAGCAGCCCCGGGTACGATACGCAGTATTTT. Translation gives CASSPGYDTQYF. Combining the CDR3 with reference TRBV7-8 and TRBJ2-3 gives the whole variable domain GAGVSQSPRYKVAKRGQDVALRCDPISGHVSLFWYQQALGQGPEFLTYFQNEAQLDKSGLPSDRFFAERPEGSVSTLKIQRTQQEDSAVYLCASSPGYDTQYFGPGTRLTVL.

V is TRBV28 and J is TRBJ2-5; no definite D call. Germline-derived CDR1 and CDR2 are MDHEN and SYDVKM. Trimming shortened V by 1 base and J by 1 base, and 7 bases separated the two germline ends. The length of the CDR3 is 14 residues. DNA of the CDR3: TGTGCCAGCAGTTTATTGGCAGTCCAAGAGACCCAGTACTTC. This codes for CASSLLAVQETQYF. Drawing the rest from reference TRBV28 and TRBJ2-5, the complete variable domain is DVKVTQSSRYLVKRTGEKVFLECVQDMDHENMFWYRQDPGLGLRLIYFSYDVKMKEKGDIPEGYSVSREKKERFSLILESASTNQTSMYLCASSLLAVQETQYFGPGTRLLVL.

This clone was counted a few times. The V and J genes are TRBV28 and TRBJ1-2, with 7 bases matching TRBD1. The germline V gene encodes CDR1 MDHEN and CDR2 SYDVKM. V lost 5 bases to trimming and J lost 10 bases; unmatched junction nucleotides: 7. The CDR3 is 12 residues long. This CDR3 is CASSEGALVYTF. CDR3 nucleotide sequence: TGTGCCAGCAGTGAGGGGGCGCTTGTCTACACCTTC.

The chain couples TRBV11-2 to TRBJ1-2; D ambiguous. Trimming took 5 bases from V and 0 from J, leaving 13 bases between them. The length of the CDR3 is 15 residues. The germline V gene has CDR1 SGHAT and CDR2 FQNNGV. CDR3 region: CASSPLARSNYGYTF. The DNA of the CDR3 is TGTGCCAGCAGCCCACTGGCCCGGTCTAACTATGGCTACACCTTC.

The V call is TRBV2, the J call TRBJ2-2; 13 bases are shared with TRBD2. CDR3 size: 16 residues. Germline CDR1 is SNHLY and CDR2 is FYNNEI. Trimming took 6 bases from V and 4 from J; bases not matched to a gene: 5. DNA for the CDR3: TGTGCCAGCAGGGCGGGACTAGCGGGAATCACCGGGGAGCTGTTTTTT. This codes for CASRAGLAGITGELFF.

The V and J genes are TRBV19 and TRBJ1-3; D not resolved. Germline values: CDR1 LNHDA, CDR2 SQIVND (reference sequence). Trimming left V 0 bases short and J 4 bases short, with 10 bases between. CDR3 length equals 15 residues. The CDR3 reads CASSIDRADGNTIYF. In nucleotides, the CDR3 is TGTGCCAGTAGTATAGATCGGGCAGACGGAAACACCATATATTTT.

This chain uses TRBV27 with TRBJ2-3; TRBD1 matches at 7 bases. Germline CDR1 reads MNHEY; CDR2 reads SMNVEV (reference sequence). The CDR3 covers 15 residues. The junction had 7 bases not matched to a gene; V was cut back by 6 bases and J by 1 base. The DNA for the CDR3 is TGTGCCAGCAGCCACGGAGGACAGGGCACAGATACGCAGTATTTT. The encoded protein is CASSHGGQGTDTQYF.

The chain combines TRBV6-6 with TRBJ2-7; D is possibly TRBD1 (5 bases). Germline V gene sequence: CDR1 MNHNY, CDR2 SVGAGI (reference sequence). This CDR3 has 16 residues. The germline V and J ends were trimmed by 2 bases and 1 base, with 15 bases remaining between them. The CDR3 protein is CASSYGQDTHSYEQYV. DNA for the CDR3: TGTGCCAGCAGTTACGGGCAGGACACCCATTCCTACGAGCAGTACGTC.

J is TRBJ1-2 and V is TRBV9, with D maybe TRBD1 (6 bases). This CDR3 has 16 amino acids. Germline lookup yields CDR1 SGDLS and CDR2 YYNGEE. V lost 0 bases, J lost 3 bases, and 15 bases lay in between. DNA for the CDR3: TGTGCCAGCAGCGTAGATGCGGGGGCAGGGGACTATGGCTACACCTTC. This sequence encodes CASSVDAGAGDYGYTF.

A single count supports this clone. The chain combines TRBV11-2 with TRBJ2-5, with D perhaps given as TRBD1 or TRBD2 (6 bases each). The CDR3 runs 15 residues. Trimming cost V 0 bases and J 5 bases, with 13 bases left between them. Germline V gives CDR1 SGHAT, CDR2 FQNNGV. The CDR3 coding sequence is TGTGCCAGCAGCTTAGATCCGGGGGCGCACGAGACCCAGTACTTC. Residues: CASSLDPGAHETQYF.

The chain carries TRBV14 and TRBJ2-7; D ambiguous. The CDR3 is 14 amino acids. Per the germline V gene, CDR1 is SGHDN and CDR2 is FVKESK. V lost 2 bases and J 3 bases, leaving 11 bases between the germline ends. CDR3 amino acids: CASSQSSVHYEQYF. CDR3 DNA sequence: TGTGCCAGCAGCCAATCGAGCGTCCACTACGAGCAGTACTTC.

V usage is TRBV18 and J usage is TRBJ2-7, with D maybe TRBD2 (5 bases). The CDR3 is 13 amino acids. Trimming took 1 base from V and 5 from J, leaving 9 bases between them. Germline V CDR1 and CDR2: KGHSH, LQKENI. The CDR3 sequence: CASSPQTNNEQYF. The CDR3 DNA follows: TGTGCCAGCTCACCACAGACTAATAACGAGCAGTACTTC.

The chain joins TRBV7-5 to TRBJ2-7; the table names TRBD1, a call not compared with the DNA. TRBV7-5 is reported as a pseudogene. The CDR3 spans 13 residues. CDR3 DNA sequence: TGTGTCAGAAGCCAGACAGGGGAACACGAGCAGTACTTC. Protein: CVRSQTGEHEQYF.

The gene calls are TRBV7-9 and TRBJ2-7, with 7 bases identical to TRBD1. J was trimmed by 2 bases and V by 5 bases; bases with no gene match: 9. The CDR3 has 15 residues. Germline-derived CDR1 and CDR2 are SEHNR and FQNEAQ (reference sequence). The CDR3 DNA reads as TGTGCCAGCAGCACATACAGGGGTGAAGCCTACGAGCAGTACTTC. This translates into CASSTYRGEAYEQYF.

The V gene is TRBV13, the J gene TRBJ2-1; D not resolved. Trimming removed 2 bases at V and 0 bases at J, with 17 bases between. This CDR3 spans 18 amino acids. Germline V gives CDR1 PRHDT, CDR2 FYEKMQ (reference sequence). CDR3 bases: TGTGCCAGCAGCTTATCCCCTTTTCGAGCGAGCTCCTACAATGAGCAGTTCTTC. Encoded protein: CASSLSPFRASSYNEQFF.